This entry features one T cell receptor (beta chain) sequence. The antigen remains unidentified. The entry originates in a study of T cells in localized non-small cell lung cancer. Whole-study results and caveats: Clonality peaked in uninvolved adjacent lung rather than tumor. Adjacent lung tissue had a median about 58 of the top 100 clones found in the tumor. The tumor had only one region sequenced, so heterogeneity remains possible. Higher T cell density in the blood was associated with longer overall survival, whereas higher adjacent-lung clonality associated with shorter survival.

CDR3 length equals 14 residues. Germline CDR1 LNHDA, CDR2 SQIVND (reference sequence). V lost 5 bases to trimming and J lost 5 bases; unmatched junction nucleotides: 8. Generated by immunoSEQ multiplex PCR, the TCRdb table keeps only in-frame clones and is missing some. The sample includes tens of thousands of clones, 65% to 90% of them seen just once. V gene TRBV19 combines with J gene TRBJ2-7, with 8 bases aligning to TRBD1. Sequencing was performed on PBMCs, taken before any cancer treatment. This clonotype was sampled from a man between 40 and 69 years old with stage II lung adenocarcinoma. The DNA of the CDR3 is TGTGCCAGTAGTGCCCCGGACAGGGCGCACGAGCAGTACTTC. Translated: CASSAPDRAHEQYF.